These 18 T cell receptor beta chains originate from one sample sequenced in a study of beta chain features in type 1 diabetes. The isolated RNA, all of it, was reverse transcribed, so expressed TCRB transcripts were what got sequenced. Sequenced by immunoSEQ multiplex PCR; TCRdb stores in-frame clones only, minus some. The sample holds about 340,000 clones, around an eighth seen once. Antigen specificity for these receptors is unknown. Points from the study as a whole: Among all four CD4+ subsets, Type 1 diabetes patients had TCRB CDR3s that were moderately but significantly shorter.

Specimen: naive CD4+ T cells from blood. The source of these receptors is a woman in her late teens or twenties with type 1 diabetes.

The chain employs TRBV29-1 and TRBJ2-1, with 9 bases identical to TRBD2. V was clipped by 0 bases and J by 0 bases; unmatched bases: 15. Germline-derived CDR1 and CDR2 are SQVTM and ANQGSEA. This CDR3 region has 20 residues. The CDR3 region is CSVEEPPRVHSGSSYNEQFF. The CDR3 DNA is TGCAGCGTTGAAGAACCCCCCCGGGTCCATAGCGGGAGCTCCTACAATGAGCAGTTCTTC.

CDR3 residues: CSVGLAGPYEQYF. The CDR3 coding sequence is TGCAGCGTTGGGTTAGCGGGACCGTACGAGCAGTACTTC. The rearrangement uses TRBV29-1 and TRBJ2-5; 8 bases fit TRBD2. The closer fit of TRBJ2-7 to the DNA end suggests the J call may be wrong. The V gene's germline CDR1 is SQVTM and CDR2 ANQGSEA. This CDR3 is 13 amino acids long.

This clone was counted between two and nine times. The rearrangement joins TRBV13 to TRBJ2-7; the D gene is possibly TRBD2 (6 bases). The V end lost 5 bases, the J end lost 0 bases, and 11 bases lay between the germline ends. Germline V gene lookup returns CDR1 PRHDT and CDR2 FYEKMQ (reference sequence). This CDR3 comprises 14 residues. The CDR3 reads CASSMGGSSYEQYF. In nucleotides, the CDR3 is TGTGCCAGCAGCATGGGAGGTTCCTCCTACGAGCAGTACTTC.

V and J are TRBV4-3 and TRBJ1-2; D is unresolved. Trimming removed 0 bases from V and 2 bases from J, with 13 bases in between. Germline assignment: CDR1 LGHNA and CDR2 YSLEER. The CDR3 spans 16 residues. The CDR3 is CASSQERRRPNYGYTF. For the CDR3, the DNA is TGCGCCAGCAGCCAAGAGAGGAGACGACCAAACTATGGCTACACCTTC.

This clone has more than one count but fewer than ten. The CDR3 sequence is CASSLVVIALAGTHEQFF. CDR3 bases: TGTGCCAGCAGCTTGGTAGTTATCGCACTAGCGGGAACGCATGAGCAGTTCTTC. This chain uses TRBV5-4 with TRBJ2-1, with TRBD2 matching over 10 bases. V trimming: 0 bases; J trimming: 8 bases; junction bases outside the gene matches: 14. The germline V gene encodes CDR1 SGHNT and CDR2 YYREEE (reference sequence). The CDR3 is 18 residues long. Looking up the rest from reference TRBV5-4 and TRBJ2-1 gives the full variable domain: ETGVTQSPTHLIKTRGQQVTLRCSSQSGHNTVSWYQQALGQGPQFIFQYYREEENGRGNFPPRFSGLQFPNYSSELNVNALELDDSALYLCASSLVVIALAGTHEQFFGPGTRLTVL.

This clone was detected a few times. Written as DNA, the CDR3 is TGCGCCAGCAGCTGGACTAGCGGGAGCCCCGGGGAGCTGTTTTTT. This codes for CASSWTSGSPGELFF. This chain links TRBV5-1 with TRBJ2-2, with 13 bases identical to TRBD2. V lost 3 bases, J lost 6 bases, and 2 bases stayed unmatched. The CDR3 spans 15 residues. The germline gives CDR1 SGHRS, CDR2 YFSETQ.

J is TRBJ2-5 and V is TRBV30; no reliable D call. The CDR3 has 13 residues. V was shortened by 2 bases and J by 5 bases, with 12 bases between the two germline ends. Germline CDR1 reads GTSNPN; CDR2 reads SVGIG (reference sequence). In DNA form, the CDR3 reads TGTGCCTGGAGTATGGCTAGTGGCGAGACCCAGTACTTC. This sequence encodes CAWSMASGETQYF.

The rearrangement joins TRBV18 to TRBJ2-7; D may be TRBD1 (6 bases). This CDR3 has 15 amino acids. V was cut by 2 bases and J by 6 bases, with 17 bases left in between. Germline CDR1 is KGHSH and CDR2 is LQKENI. The CDR3 nucleotides are TGTGCCAGCTCACCAAAACAAGGGGACAAGGGCGAGCAGTACTTC. The encoded protein is CASSPKQGDKGEQYF.

This clone was picked up a small number of times. This sequence joins TRBV28 and TRBJ2-7; TRBD2 agrees at 8 bases. The CDR3 length is 16 residues. Trimming removed 4 bases from V and 4 bases from J; junction bases left unmatched: 12. Per the germline V gene, CDR1 is MDHEN and CDR2 is SYDVKM. The CDR3 DNA is TGTGCCAGCAGTTCCGGGGCACTAGCGGAAGTATACGAGCAGTACGTC. This translates into CASSSGALAEVYEQYV.

The chain is built from TRBV18 and TRBJ2-7; 10 bases are shared with TRBD2. The CDR3 loop spans 17 amino acids. Germline V gene data show CDR1 as KGHSH and CDR2 as LQKENI. With 2 bases clipped from V and 6 bases from J, the junction kept 13 bases outside the gene matches. DNA of the CDR3: TGTGCCAGCTCACCAGTGGAGACCGGGACTAGCGTTGTCGAGCAGTACTTC. It encodes CASSPVETGTSVVEQYF.

Only a few counts were recorded for this clone. V gene TRBV7-2 combines with J gene TRBJ2-4; a weak D match, TRBD2 (5 bases). Germline V gene sequence: CDR1 SGHTA, CDR2 FQGNSA. Trimming removed 3 bases from V and 6 bases from J, with 12 bases in between. The length of the CDR3 is 14 residues. In DNA form, the CDR3 reads TGTGCCAGCAGCTTCCCTCGGGAAGGAAACATTCAGTACTTC. It codes for CASSFPREGNIQYF.

The CDR3 is CASSHEGEAFF. The CDR3 DNA follows: TGTGCCAGCAGCCACGAGGGTGAAGCTTTCTTT. This chain uses TRBV6-6 with TRBJ1-1; D gene ambiguous. V was cut by 6 bases and J by 7 bases, with 9 bases left in between. The germline V gene has CDR1 MNHNY and CDR2 SVGAGI (reference sequence). CDR3 length: 11 residues.

The chain uses TRBV9 and TRBJ2-7, with D perhaps TRBD2 (5 bases). V was cut by 2 bases and J by 3 bases, with 15 bases left in between. The CDR3 spans 15 residues. Germline CDR1 is SGDLS and CDR2 is YYNGEE. Here the CDR3 DNA reads TGTGCCAGCAGCGTCGGAAGCGGCATCCTCTACGAGCAGTACTTC. Translating it yields CASSVGSGILYEQYF. Variable domain in full (rest from reference TRBV9 and TRBJ2-7): DSGVTQTPKHLITATGQRVTLRCSPRSGDLSVYWYQQSLDQGLQFLIQYYNGEERAKGNILERFSAQQFPDLHSELNLSSLELGDSALYFCASSVGSGILYEQYFGPGTRLTVT.

The chain links TRBV11-2 to TRBJ1-5; D gene ambiguous. There are 14 residues in the CDR3. Trimming took off 2 bases at V and 7 bases at J, with 12 bases between the two ends. CDR1 SGHAT and CDR2 FQNNGV come from the germline V gene. The CDR3 protein is CASSLSRTGQPQHF. For the CDR3, the DNA is TGTGCCAGCAGCTTATCTAGAACCGGGCAGCCCCAGCATTTT.

In this sample, this clone turned up a few times. The chain is built from TRBV2 and TRBJ1-1; D perhaps matches TRBD1 (6 bases). The V and J ends lost 6 bases and 0 bases respectively, with 11 bases between them. This CDR3 has 14 amino acids. Germline assignment: CDR1 SNHLY and CDR2 FYNNEI. The CDR3 bases are TGTGCCAGCAGGTCGTACAGGGTGAACACTGAAGCTTTCTTT. Translating gives CASRSYRVNTEAFF.

Details on this clone: The sample contains more than one DNA sequence encoding this CDR3. This sequence joins TRBV18 and TRBJ1-2; D call uncertain. Germline lookup yields CDR1 KGHSH and CDR2 LQKENI. V dropped 2 bases and J dropped 0 bases, with 4 bases sitting between them. CDR3 length equals 13 residues. The CDR3 loop reads CASSPSTNYGYTF. The CDR3 DNA reads TGTGCCAGCTCACCATCAACTAACTATGGCTACACCTTC.

This clone came up a few times. The chain combines TRBV12-5 with TRBJ2-2, with D perhaps TRBD2 (6 bases). The germline V gene has CDR1 LGHNT and CDR2 FRNRAP. Trimming removed 0 bases from V and 6 bases from J, with 14 bases in between. CDR3 length: 16 residues. The CDR3 loop reads CASGLVVGRLAGELFF. The CDR3 nucleotides are TGTGCTAGTGGTTTGGTGGTAGGGAGGTTGGCCGGGGAGCTGTTTTTT.

The chain links TRBV2 to TRBJ2-2, with 11 bases aligning to TRBD1. J gave up 4 bases and V 4 bases, and 5 bases lay outside the gene matches. The CDR3 contains 16 residues. Germline-derived CDR1 and CDR2 are SNHLY and FYNNEI. CDR3 bases: TGTGCCAGCAGTGCTGGACAGGGGGCGGTCACCGGGGAGCTGTTTTTT. This codes for CASSAGQGAVTGELFF.